Following are 13 T cell receptor beta chains from one sample sequenced in a study of cytomegalovirus exposure and HLA in healthy donors. Sequencing used immunoSEQ multiplex PCR; TCRdb keeps in-frame clones, though not all of them. Of some 140,000 clones listed, approximately 82% are singletons. Sequenced sample: PBMCs. Receptors were obtained from a man under 40 in good health and CMV-seropositive.

This chain uses TRBV27 with TRBJ2-1; TRBD2 matches 7 bases. This CDR3 is 13 amino acids long. Per the germline V gene, CDR1 is MNHEY and CDR2 is SMNVEV (reference sequence). V lost 6 bases to trimming and J lost 7 bases; unmatched junction nucleotides: 6. The CDR3 DNA is TGTGCCAGCAGATCTTCCGGGGGGAATGAGCAGTTCTTC. It is translated as CASRSSGGNEQFF.

The chain links TRBV5-1 to TRBJ2-5; 8 bases match TRBD2. The CDR3 covers 13 residues. Germline assignment: CDR1 SGHRS and CDR2 YFSETQ. Losses at the gene ends were 6 bases for V and 4 bases for J; bases not matched to a gene: 5. The DNA of the CDR3 is TGCGCCAGCAACCTCGGGGGGGGAGAGACCCAGTACTTC. The encoded protein is CASNLGGGETQYF.

This chain joins TRBV2 and TRBJ2-2, with TRBD2 matching 13 bases. Looked up from germline, CDR1 is SNHLY and CDR2 is FYNNEI. The junction had 3 bases not matched to a gene; V was cut back by 8 bases and J by 6 bases. The CDR3 contains 14 residues. Written as DNA, the CDR3 is TGTGCCAGCCGACTAGCGGGAGGATCCGGGGAGCTGTTTTTT. Encoded protein: CASRLAGGSGELFF.

This clone was counted a single time. Here the CDR3 DNA reads TGTGCCAGCAGCTCCGGGACTAGCGGGAGCCTCGAGCAGTACTTC. Residues: CASSSGTSGSLEQYF. The chain couples TRBV7-3 to TRBJ2-7, with 14 bases identical to TRBD2. CDR1 and CDR2 (germline): SGHTA, FQGTGA. The CDR3 has 15 amino acids. V lost 4 bases to trimming and J lost 6 bases; unmatched junction nucleotides: 5.

The gene calls are TRBV2 and TRBJ2-7, with D perhaps matching TRBD2 (6 bases). Trimming took 8 bases from V and 6 from J, leaving 20 bases between them. CDR1 and CDR2 (germline): SNHLY, FYNNEI. The CDR3 length is 14 residues. The DNA for the CDR3 is TGTGCCAGCCGCGGACTAAAAGGGACCAGCGAGCAGTACTTC. Its translation is CASRGLKGTSEQYF.

Here the CDR3 DNA reads TGTGCCAGCAGCTTAGAGTTGGGACAGGGGGCGTTCAATGAGCAGTTCTTC. Translating gives CASSLELGQGAFNEQFF. This chain uses TRBV11-2 with TRBJ2-1, with 12 bases fitting TRBD1. The CDR3 consists of 17 residues. The trim removed 0 bases at V and 6 bases at J, leaving 6 bases unmatched. The V gene's germline CDR1 is SGHAT and CDR2 FQNNGV.

This clone was counted a single time. The gene calls are TRBV27 and TRBJ1-2; D unclear. The germline V and J ends were trimmed by 2 bases and 7 bases, with 23 bases remaining between them. This CDR3 is built from 17 residues. Germline lookup yields CDR1 MNHEY and CDR2 SMNVEV (reference sequence). The CDR3 region has the DNA TGTGCCAGCAGTTTAAACCCCTCCGGCCCTAGAGGTGGTGGCTACACCTTC. Its protein is CASSLNPSGPRGGGYTF.

The chain is built from TRBV19 and TRBJ1-3, with 8 bases matching TRBD1. The ends lost 6 bases at V and 0 bases at J; junction bases unmatched: 10. This CDR3 comprises 17 residues. Germline V gene sequence: CDR1 LNHDA, CDR2 SQIVND (reference sequence). CDR3 region: CASSPTTGEYSGNTIYF. CDR3 DNA sequence: TGTGCCAGTAGCCCTACGACAGGGGAATACTCTGGAAACACCATATATTTT.

This clone appeared a few times. The gene calls are TRBV2 and TRBJ2-7, with TRBD1 as a possible D gene (6 bases). The germline CDR1 and CDR2 sequences are SNHLY and FYNNEI. The CDR3 sequence is 12 residues long. With 7 bases removed from V and 3 bases from J, the gap between germline ends came to 10 bases. The CDR3 DNA reads TGTGCCAGCAATCAACAGGGCTACGAGCAGTACTTC. It codes for CASNQQGYEQYF.

V and J are TRBV2 and TRBJ2-3; D is possibly TRBD2 (6 bases). Germline V gene data show CDR1 as SNHLY and CDR2 as FYNNEI. CDR3 length equals 15 residues. The V end lost 7 bases, the J end lost 1 base, and 15 bases lay between the germline ends. CDR3 loop: CASTVAERGTDTQYF. The CDR3 DNA follows: TGTGCCAGCACCGTCGCGGAGCGGGGCACAGATACGCAGTATTTT.

J is TRBJ2-7 and V is TRBV14; a possible D gene is TRBD2 (6 bases). In germline, CDR1 is SGHDN, CDR2 FVKESK. V was pared by 1 base and J by 2 bases, with 9 bases between. The length of the CDR3 is 14 residues. For the CDR3, the DNA is TGTGCCAGCAGCCAAGGGACTACCGCCTACGAGCAGTACTTC. As protein: CASSQGTTAYEQYF.

Only a few counts were recorded for this clone. The chain combines TRBV5-1 with TRBJ2-2, with D perhaps TRBD2 (6 bases). V lost 4 bases to trimming and J lost 2 bases, with 9 bases between them. Germline-derived CDR1 and CDR2 are SGHRS and YFSETQ. CDR3 length: 14 residues. CDR3 sequence (DNA): TGCGCCAGCAGCGGCGGGACCAACACCGGGGAGCTGTTTTTT. This gives the protein CASSGGTNTGELFF.

The V gene is TRBV10-3, the J gene TRBJ1-1, with D unresolved. V lost 0 bases, J lost 6 bases, and 8 bases lay in between. This CDR3 contains 13 residues. Germline V gene sequence: CDR1 ENHRY, CDR2 SYGVKD. Here the CDR3 DNA reads TGTGCCATCAGTGAGTCTTTGGCCCCTGAAGCTTTCTTT. It encodes CAISESLAPEAFF.